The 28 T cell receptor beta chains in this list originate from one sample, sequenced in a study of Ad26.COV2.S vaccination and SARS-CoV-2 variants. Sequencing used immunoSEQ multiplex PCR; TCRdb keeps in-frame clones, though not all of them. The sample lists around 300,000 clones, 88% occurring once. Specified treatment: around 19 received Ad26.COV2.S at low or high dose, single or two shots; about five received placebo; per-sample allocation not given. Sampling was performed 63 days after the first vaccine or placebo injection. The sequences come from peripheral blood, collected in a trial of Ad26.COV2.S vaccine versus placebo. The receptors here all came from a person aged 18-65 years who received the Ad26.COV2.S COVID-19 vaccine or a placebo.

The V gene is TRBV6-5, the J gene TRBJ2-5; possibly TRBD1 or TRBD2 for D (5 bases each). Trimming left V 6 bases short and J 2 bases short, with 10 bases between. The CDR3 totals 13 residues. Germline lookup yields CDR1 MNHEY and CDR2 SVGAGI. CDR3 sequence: CASSGAGQETQYF. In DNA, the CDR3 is TGTGCCAGCAGCGGGGCAGGACAAGAGACCCAGTACTTC.

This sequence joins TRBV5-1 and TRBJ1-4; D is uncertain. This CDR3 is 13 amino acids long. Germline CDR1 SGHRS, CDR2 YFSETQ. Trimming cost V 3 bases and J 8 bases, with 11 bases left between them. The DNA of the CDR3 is TGCGCCAGCAGCTCCCATTCAAGAGAAAAACTGTTTTTT. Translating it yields CASSSHSREKLFF.

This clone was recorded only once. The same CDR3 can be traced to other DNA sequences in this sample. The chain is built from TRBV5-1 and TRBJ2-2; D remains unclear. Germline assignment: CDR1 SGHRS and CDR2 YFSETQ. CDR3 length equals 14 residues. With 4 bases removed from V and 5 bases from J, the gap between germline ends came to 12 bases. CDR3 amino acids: CASSLGASTGELFF. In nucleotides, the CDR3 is TGCGCCAGCAGCCTCGGAGCGAGTACCGGGGAGCTGTTTTTT.

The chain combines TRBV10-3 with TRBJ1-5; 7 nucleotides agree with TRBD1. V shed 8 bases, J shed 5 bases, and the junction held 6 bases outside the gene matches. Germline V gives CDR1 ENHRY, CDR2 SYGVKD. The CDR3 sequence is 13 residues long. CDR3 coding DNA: TGTGCCATCTCGACAGGGTCCGATCAGCCCCAGCATTTT. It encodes CAISTGSDQPQHF.

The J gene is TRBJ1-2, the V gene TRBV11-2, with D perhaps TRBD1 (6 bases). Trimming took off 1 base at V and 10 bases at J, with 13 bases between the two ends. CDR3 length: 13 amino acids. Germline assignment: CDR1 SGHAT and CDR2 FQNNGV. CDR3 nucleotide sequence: TGTGCCAGCAGCTTAGCCCTGGGGGCGGACTACACCTTC. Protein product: CASSLALGADYTF.

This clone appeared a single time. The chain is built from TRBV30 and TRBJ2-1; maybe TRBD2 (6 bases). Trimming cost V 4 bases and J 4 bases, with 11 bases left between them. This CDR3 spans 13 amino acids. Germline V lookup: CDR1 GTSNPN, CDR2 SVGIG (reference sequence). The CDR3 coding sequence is TGTGCCTGGACCGGGGGAAGGTACAATGAGCAGTTCTTC. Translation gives CAWTGGRYNEQFF.

Written as DNA, the CDR3 is TGTGCCAGCAGCCAAGAGGGCCTACCCACAGATACGCAGTATTTT. Translated: CASSQEGLPTDTQYF. V gene TRBV3-1 (or the pseudogene TRBV3-2) combines with J gene TRBJ2-3, with unresolved D. In germline, CDR1 is LGHDT, CDR2 YNNKEL (reference sequence). This CDR3 spans 15 amino acids. Deletions cut 0 bases from V and 2 bases from J, with 9 bases between.

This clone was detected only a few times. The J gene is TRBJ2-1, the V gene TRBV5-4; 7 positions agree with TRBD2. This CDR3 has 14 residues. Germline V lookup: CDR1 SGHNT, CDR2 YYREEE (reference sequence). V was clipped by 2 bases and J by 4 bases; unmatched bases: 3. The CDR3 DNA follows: TGTGCCAGCAGCTTTCGGGGGGTATACAATGAGCAGTTCTTC. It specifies CASSFRGVYNEQFF.

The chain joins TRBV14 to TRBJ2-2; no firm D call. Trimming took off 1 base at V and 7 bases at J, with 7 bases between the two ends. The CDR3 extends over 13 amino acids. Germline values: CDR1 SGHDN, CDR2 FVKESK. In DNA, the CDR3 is TGTGCCAGCAGCCAAGTTTCGGGCGGGGAGCTGTTTTTT. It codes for CASSQVSGGELFF. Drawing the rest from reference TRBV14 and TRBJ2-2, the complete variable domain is EAGVTQFPSHSVIEKGQTVTLRCDPISGHDNLYWYRRVMGKEIKFLLHFVKESKQDESGMPNNRFLAERTGGTYSTLKVQPAELEDSGVYFCASSQVSGGELFFGEGSRLTVL.

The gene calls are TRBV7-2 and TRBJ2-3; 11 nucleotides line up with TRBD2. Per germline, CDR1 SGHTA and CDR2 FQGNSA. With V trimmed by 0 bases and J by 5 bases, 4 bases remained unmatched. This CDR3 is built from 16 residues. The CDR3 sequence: CASSLASGRVLDTQYF. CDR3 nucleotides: TGTGCCAGCAGCTTAGCTAGCGGGAGGGTATTAGATACGCAGTATTTT.

The DNA of the CDR3 is TGTGCCAGCAGTGCAAACAGGGAGGCCGTCTCGGGTACTGAAGCTTTCTTT. Amino acid sequence: CASSANREAVSGTEAFF. This sequence joins TRBV6-1 and TRBJ1-1; D might be TRBD1 (6 bases). The CDR3 length is 17 residues. Germline-derived CDR1 and CDR2 are MNHNS and SASEGT. The V and J ends lost 4 bases and 5 bases respectively, with 23 bases between them.

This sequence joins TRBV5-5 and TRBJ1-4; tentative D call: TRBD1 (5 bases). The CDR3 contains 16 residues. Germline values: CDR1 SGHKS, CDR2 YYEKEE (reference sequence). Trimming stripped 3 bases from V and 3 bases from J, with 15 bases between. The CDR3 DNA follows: TGTGCCAGCAGCTCGGTAAACCGGGACTCTAATGAAAAACTGTTTTTT. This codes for CASSSVNRDSNEKLFF. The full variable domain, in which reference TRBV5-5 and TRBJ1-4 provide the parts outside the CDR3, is DAGVTQSPTHLIKTRGQQVTLRCSPISGHKSVSWYQQVLGQGPQFIFQYYEKEERGRGNFPDRFSARQFPNYSSELNVNALLLGDSALYLCASSSVNRDSNEKLFFGSGTQLSVL.

CDR3 coding DNA: TGTGCCAGCAGCGCCCGGAGTTTGGACAGGGCGACCGGGGAGCTGTTTTTT. Amino acid sequence: CASSARSLDRATGELFF. The rearrangement joins TRBV9 to TRBJ2-2; TRBD1 agrees at 8 bases. Losses at the gene ends were 3 bases for V and 5 bases for J; bases not matched to a gene: 12. CDR1 and CDR2 (germline): SGDLS, YYNGEE. The CDR3 is 17 amino acids.

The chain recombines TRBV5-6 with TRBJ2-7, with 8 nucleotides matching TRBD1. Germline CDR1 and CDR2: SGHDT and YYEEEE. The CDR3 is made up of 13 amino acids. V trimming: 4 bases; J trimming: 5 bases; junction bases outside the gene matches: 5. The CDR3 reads CASSVRQGNEQYF. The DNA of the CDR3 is TGTGCCAGCAGCGTAAGACAGGGGAACGAGCAGTACTTC.

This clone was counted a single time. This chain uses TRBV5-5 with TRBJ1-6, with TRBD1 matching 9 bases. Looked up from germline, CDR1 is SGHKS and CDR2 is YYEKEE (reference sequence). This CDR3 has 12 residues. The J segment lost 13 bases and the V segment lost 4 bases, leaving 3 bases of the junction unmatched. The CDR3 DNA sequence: TGTGCCAGCAGCAGGGACAGGGTCCCCCTCCACTTT. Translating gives CASSRDRVPLHF.

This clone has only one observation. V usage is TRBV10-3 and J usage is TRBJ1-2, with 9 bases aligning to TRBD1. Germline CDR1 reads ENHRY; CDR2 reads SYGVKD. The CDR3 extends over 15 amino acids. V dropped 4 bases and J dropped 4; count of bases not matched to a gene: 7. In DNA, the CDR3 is TGTGCCATCAGTGCGACAGGGGGGGAAGGCTATGGCTACACCTTC. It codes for CAISATGGEGYGYTF.

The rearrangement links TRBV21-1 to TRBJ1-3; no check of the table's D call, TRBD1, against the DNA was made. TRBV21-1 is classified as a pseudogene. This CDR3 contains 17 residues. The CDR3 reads CARIYTTTGESGNTIYF. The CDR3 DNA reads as TGTGCCAGAATATATACCACGACAGGGGAGTCTGGAAACACCATATATTTT.

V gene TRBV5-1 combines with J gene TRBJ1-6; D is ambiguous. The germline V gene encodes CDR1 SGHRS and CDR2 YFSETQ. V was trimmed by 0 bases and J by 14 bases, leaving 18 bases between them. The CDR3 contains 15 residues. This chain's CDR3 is CASSLDGGSLSTLHF. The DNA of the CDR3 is TGCGCCAGCAGCTTGGACGGTGGAAGCCTATCAACCCTCCACTTT.

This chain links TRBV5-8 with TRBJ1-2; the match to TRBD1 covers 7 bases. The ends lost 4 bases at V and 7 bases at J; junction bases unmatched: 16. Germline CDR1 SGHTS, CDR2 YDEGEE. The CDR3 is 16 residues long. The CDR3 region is CASSPDLDRVFGGYTF. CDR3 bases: TGTGCCAGCAGCCCGGATCTAGACAGGGTGTTTGGTGGCTACACCTTC.

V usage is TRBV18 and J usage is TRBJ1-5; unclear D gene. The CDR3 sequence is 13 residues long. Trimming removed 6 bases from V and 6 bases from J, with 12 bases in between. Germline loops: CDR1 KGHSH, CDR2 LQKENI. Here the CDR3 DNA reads TGTGCCAGCTCGATACACCGCGGTCAGCCCCAGCATTTT. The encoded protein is CASSIHRGQPQHF.

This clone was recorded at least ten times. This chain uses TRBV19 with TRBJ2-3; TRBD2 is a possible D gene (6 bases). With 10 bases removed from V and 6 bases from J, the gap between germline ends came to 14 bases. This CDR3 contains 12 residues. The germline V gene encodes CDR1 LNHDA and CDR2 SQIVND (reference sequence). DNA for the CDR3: TGTGCCACCGGGGGACTCCTGGATACGCAGTATTTT. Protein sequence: CATGGLLDTQYF. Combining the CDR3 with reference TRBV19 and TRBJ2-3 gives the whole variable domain DGGITQSPKYLFRKEGQNVTLSCEQNLNHDAMYWYRQDPGQGLRLIYYSQIVNDFQKGDIAEGYSVSREKKESFPLTVTSAQKNPTAFYLCATGGLLDTQYFGPGTRLTVL.

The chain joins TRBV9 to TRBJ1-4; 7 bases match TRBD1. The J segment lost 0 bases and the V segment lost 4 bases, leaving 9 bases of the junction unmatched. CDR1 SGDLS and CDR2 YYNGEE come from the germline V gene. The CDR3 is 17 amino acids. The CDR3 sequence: CASSPQTGFATNEKLFF. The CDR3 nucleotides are TGTGCCAGCAGCCCACAGACAGGGTTTGCAACTAATGAAAAACTGTTTTTT.

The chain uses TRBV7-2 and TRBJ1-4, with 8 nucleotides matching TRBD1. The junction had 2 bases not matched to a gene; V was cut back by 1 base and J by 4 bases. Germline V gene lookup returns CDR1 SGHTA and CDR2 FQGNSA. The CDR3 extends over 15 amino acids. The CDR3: CASSLEGQGNEKLFF. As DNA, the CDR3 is TGTGCCAGCAGCTTAGAAGGACAGGGTAATGAAAAACTGTTTTTT.

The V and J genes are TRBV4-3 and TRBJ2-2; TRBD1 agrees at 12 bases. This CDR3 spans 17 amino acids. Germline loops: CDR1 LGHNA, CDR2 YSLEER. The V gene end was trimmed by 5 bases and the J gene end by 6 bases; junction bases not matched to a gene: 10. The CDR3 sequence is CASSAPGTGGGAGELFF. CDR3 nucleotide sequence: TGCGCCAGCAGCGCCCCCGGGACAGGGGGCGGGGCCGGGGAGCTGTTTTTT.

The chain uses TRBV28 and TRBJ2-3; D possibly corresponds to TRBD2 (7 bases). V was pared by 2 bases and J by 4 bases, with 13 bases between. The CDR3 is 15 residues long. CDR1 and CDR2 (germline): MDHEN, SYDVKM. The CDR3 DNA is TGTGCCAGCAGTTTACCGGGGGGCCTCTCAGATACGCAGTATTTT. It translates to CASSLPGGLSDTQYF.

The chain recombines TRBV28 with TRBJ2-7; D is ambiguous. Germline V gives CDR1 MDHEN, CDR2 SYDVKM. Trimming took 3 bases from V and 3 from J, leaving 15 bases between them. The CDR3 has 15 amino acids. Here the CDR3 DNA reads TGTGCCAGCAGTTTGTCCCCCGGCCCGTTCTACGAGCAGTACTTC. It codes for CASSLSPGPFYEQYF. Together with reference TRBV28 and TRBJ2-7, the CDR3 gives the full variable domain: DVKVTQSSRYLVKRTGEKVFLECVQDMDHENMFWYRQDPGLGLRLIYFSYDVKMKEKGDIPEGYSVSREKKERFSLILESASTNQTSMYLCASSLSPGPFYEQYFGPGTRLTVT.

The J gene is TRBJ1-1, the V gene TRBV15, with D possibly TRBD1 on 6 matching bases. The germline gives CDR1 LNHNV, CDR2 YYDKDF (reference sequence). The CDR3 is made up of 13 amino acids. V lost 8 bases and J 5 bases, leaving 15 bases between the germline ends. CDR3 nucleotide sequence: TGTGCCACCTCGAAGCAGGGGAGGACTGAAGCTTTCTTT. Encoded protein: CATSKQGRTEAFF.

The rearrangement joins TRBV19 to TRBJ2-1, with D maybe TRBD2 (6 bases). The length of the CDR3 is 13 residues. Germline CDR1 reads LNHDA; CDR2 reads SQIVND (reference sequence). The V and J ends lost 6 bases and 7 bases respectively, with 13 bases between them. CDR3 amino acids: CASRWSGRNEQFF. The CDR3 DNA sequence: TGTGCCAGTAGATGGTCAGGGAGGAATGAGCAGTTCTTC.